This TCR beta chain stems from a study of CD8 T cells in Susac syndrome. This clonotype appeared a single time. From germline, CDR1 is SGHNT and CDR2 YENEEA. The CDR3 extends over 14 amino acids. With 5 bases removed from V and 1 base from J, the gap between germline ends came to 8 bases. Random hexamers were used to reverse transcribe roughly 0.45 to 1 ug of RNA. TCRdb reanalysed the immunoSEQ multiplex PCR reads using MiXCR and keeps one entry per CDR3 protein. Seen here are about 240,000 distinct CDR3 sequences, about 96% observed once, and the top ten hold about 0.095%. Sequencing was performed on CD4+ T cells from PBMCs. J is TRBJ2-2 and V is TRBV11-3, with D possibly TRBD2 on 5 matching bases. The clonotype comes from a human donor with Susac syndrome. Written as DNA, the CDR3 is TGTGCCAGCAGCCAGCGGCAGAACACCGGGGAGCTGTTTTTT. It translates to CASSQRQNTGELFF.